This TCR beta chain derives from a study of T cell responses to AZD1222 COVID-19 vaccine. Study-wide points: White British donors predominated, females outnumbered males, and clonal diversity was possibly underestimated.

As for this clone: Its antigen is unknown. At the DNA level, this CDR3 is encoded by other sequences in the same sample as well.

Sequencing was performed with immunoSEQ multiplex PCR; in TCRdb, only in-frame clones are kept and a portion is missing. The table has around 150,000 clones, about 89% seen once; the top ten hold roughly 7.1%. The CDR3 spans 14 residues. V lost 0 bases and J 5 bases, leaving 9 bases between the germline ends. Germline V gives CDR1 SGHRS, CDR2 YFSETQ. Sequencing was performed on peripheral blood, taken 28 days after the second dose of the MenACWY control vaccine. The chain is built from TRBV5-1 and TRBJ2-1; no reliable D call. This TCR derives from an adult who received the MenACWY meningococcal vaccine as a control. The CDR3, as DNA: TGCGCCAGCAGCTTGGGGCAGGTGGACAATGAGCAGTTCTTC. Its translation is CASSLGQVDNEQFF.